The 2 T cell receptor beta chains below come from one sample, sequenced in a study of blood T cell repertoires in COVID-19. TCRdb's copy holds only in-frame clones and misses some; the assay was immunoSEQ multiplex PCR. The data contain roughly 200,000 clones, around 87% of them seen just once; the ten biggest clones take up roughly a tenth. Sequencing used peripheral blood. The source of these receptors is a woman in her 50s with COVID-19, enrolled during active disease.

The chain joins TRBV7-2 to TRBJ2-3; maybe TRBD2 (7 bases). There are 15 residues in the CDR3. Germline CDR1 is SGHTA and CDR2 is FQGNSA. V was pared by 3 bases and J by 5 bases, with 15 bases between. This CDR3 reads CASSLGGALGDTQYF. The CDR3 nucleotides read TGTGCCAGCAGCTTGGGGGGGGCTCTGGGAGATACGCAGTATTTT.

The chain joins TRBV15 to TRBJ1-2; D not certain. CDR3 size: 15 residues. The V and J ends lost 0 bases and 4 bases respectively, with 12 bases between them. Germline V gene data show CDR1 as LNHNV and CDR2 as YYDKDF (reference sequence). CDR3 loop: CATSRDLAVGYGYTF. The CDR3 bases are TGTGCCACCAGCAGAGATCTTGCGGTGGGCTATGGCTACACCTTC.